The text below deals with one T cell receptor (beta chain). Antigen: not known. Its ends do not fully match the called genes, so a read error is possible. These data are taken from a study of tumor and adjacent non-tumor tissue in lung cancer. General observations from the study: Tumor TCR diversity, when higher, was linked to shorter survival. Significantly higher TCR diversity was found in tumor than normal lung.

The CDR3 is 11 amino acids. The germline gives CDR1 DFQATT, CDR2 SNEGSKA (reference sequence). A modified ARM-PCR protocol with three rounds of nested PCR amplified TCRbeta. TCRdb redid the calling of the multiplex PCR reads with MiXCR, one entry per CDR3 protein. The sample carries about 70,000 distinct CDR3 sequences, around 73% recorded once. The template was RNA from unsorted bulk tissue. The chain is built from TRBV20-1 and TRBJ2-5; D unclear. Sequencing was performed on lung tumor tissue. This receptor was taken from a man in his 60s with non-small cell lung cancer. CDR3 sequence: CGAQFQEIQYF. DNA of the CDR3: TGCGGTGCCCAATTCCAAGAGATCCAGTACTTC.